The clone carrying this T cell receptor beta chain was counted at least ten times. What it recognizes is unknown. The investigators amplified TCR beta CDR3 regions from RNA transcripts. Initially, a first-round RT-PCR of the TCR CDR3 employed the HTBI primer set. Each CDR3 protein is one row after TCRdb ran MiXCR on the multiplex PCR reads. The sample has some 740,000 distinct CDR3 sequences, 12% to 15% seen once; the top ten hold roughly a tenth. These data are taken from a study of T cells in Graves' hyperthyroidism and ophthalmopathy. CDR1 DFQATT and CDR2 SNEGSKA come from the germline V gene (reference sequence). The V segment lost 4 bases and the J segment 4 bases; nucleotides outside the gene matches: 12. The CDR3 extends over 16 amino acids. Stable disease denoted Graves' hyperthyroidism without ophthalmopathy progression within 18 months. A patient was excluded if there was uncontrolled infection, other autoimmune disease, pregnancy or lactation.

Study-wide points: Blood also carried most thyroid clonotypes expanded above 0.001. Patients with ophthalmopathy were separated from those with stable hyperthyroidism by a 13 V-J model.

The sample taken for sequencing was blood. This receptor was obtained from a woman between 18 and 29 years old with Graves' hyperthyroidism. J is TRBJ2-1 and V is TRBV20-1; 8 positions agree with TRBD2. The DNA for the CDR3 is TGCAGTGCTAACTTTTGGAGGACTAGCCCGTACAATGAGCAGTTCTTC. This sequence encodes CSANFWRTSPYNEQFF.